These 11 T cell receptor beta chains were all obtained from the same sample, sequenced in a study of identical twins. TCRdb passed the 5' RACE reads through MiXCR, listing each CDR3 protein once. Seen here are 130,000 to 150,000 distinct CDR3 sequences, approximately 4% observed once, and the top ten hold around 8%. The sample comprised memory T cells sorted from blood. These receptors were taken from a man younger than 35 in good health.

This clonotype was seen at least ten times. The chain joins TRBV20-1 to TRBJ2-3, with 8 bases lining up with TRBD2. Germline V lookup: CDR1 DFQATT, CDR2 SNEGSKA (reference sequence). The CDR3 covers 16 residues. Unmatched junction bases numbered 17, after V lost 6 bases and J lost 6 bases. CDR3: CSANPIIAGGVDTQYF. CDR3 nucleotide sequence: TGCAGTGCCAACCCTATAATCGCGGGAGGTGTGGATACGCAGTATTTT.

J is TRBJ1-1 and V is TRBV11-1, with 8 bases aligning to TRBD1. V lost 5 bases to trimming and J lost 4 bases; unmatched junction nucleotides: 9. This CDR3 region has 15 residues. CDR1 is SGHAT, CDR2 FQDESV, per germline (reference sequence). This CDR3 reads CASSTIGQGGTEAFF. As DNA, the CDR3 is TGTGCCAGCAGCACAATTGGACAGGGTGGCACTGAAGCTTTCTTT.

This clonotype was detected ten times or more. CDR3 coding DNA: TGCAGTGCTAGAGACACCGCCCAAGCGGGAGTATATGGCACAGATACGCAGTATTTT. As protein: CSARDTAQAGVYGTDTQYF. The chain is built from TRBV20-1 and TRBJ2-3; 8 nucleotides line up with TRBD2. CDR3 length equals 19 residues. Trimming took 0 bases from V and 1 from J; bases not matched to a gene: 15. Germline CDR1 DFQATT, CDR2 SNEGSKA (reference sequence).

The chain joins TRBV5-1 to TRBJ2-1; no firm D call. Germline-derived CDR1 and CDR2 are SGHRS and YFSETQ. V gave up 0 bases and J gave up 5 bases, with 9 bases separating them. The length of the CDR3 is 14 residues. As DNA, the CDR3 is TGCGCCAGCAGCTTGGTGGAAGGGAACAATGAGCAGTTCTTC. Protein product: CASSLVEGNNEQFF.

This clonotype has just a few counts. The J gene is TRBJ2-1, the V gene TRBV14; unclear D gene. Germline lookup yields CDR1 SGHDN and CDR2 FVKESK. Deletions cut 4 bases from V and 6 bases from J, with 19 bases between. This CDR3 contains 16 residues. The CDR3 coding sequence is TGTGCCAGCAGCCCCGGTGGGCTAGTTCTCGGCAATGAGCAGTTCTTC. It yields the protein CASSPGGLVLGNEQFF.

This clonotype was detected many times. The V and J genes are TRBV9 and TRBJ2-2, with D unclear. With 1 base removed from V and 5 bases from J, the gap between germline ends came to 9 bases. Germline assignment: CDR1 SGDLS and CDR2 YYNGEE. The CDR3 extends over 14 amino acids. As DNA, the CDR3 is TGTGCCAGCAGCGTAAAACAGCTAACCGGGGAGCTGTTTTTT. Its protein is CASSVKQLTGELFF.

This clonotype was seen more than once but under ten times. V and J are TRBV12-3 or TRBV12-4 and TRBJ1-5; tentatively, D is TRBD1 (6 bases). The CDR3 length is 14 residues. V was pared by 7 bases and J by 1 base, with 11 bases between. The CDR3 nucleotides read TGTGCCAGCACCTTGGGGGCGAGCAATCAGCCCCAGCATTTT. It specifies CASTLGASNQPQHF.

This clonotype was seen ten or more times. As DNA, the CDR3 is TGCAGTGCGAGCCAGAATGTCGGCTACGAGCAGTACGTC. Translating it yields CSASQNVGYEQYV. The chain links TRBV20-1 to TRBJ2-7; D gene ambiguous. V was pared by 6 bases and J by 3 bases, with 15 bases between. The germline CDR1 and CDR2 sequences are DFQATT and SNEGSKA (reference sequence). This CDR3 comprises 13 residues.

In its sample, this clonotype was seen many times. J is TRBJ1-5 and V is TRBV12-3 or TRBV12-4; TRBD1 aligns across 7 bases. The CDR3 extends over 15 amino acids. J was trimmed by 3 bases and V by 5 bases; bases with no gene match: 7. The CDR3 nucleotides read TGTGCCAGCAGTCCGGGGACAGCCTTCAATCAGCCCCAGCATTTT. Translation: CASSPGTAFNQPQHF.

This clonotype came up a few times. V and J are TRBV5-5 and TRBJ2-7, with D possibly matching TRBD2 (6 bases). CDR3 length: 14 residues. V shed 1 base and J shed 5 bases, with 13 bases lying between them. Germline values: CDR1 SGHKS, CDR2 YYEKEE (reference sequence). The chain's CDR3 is CASSLSGDPHEQYV. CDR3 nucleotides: TGTGCCAGCAGCTTGTCGGGAGATCCCCACGAGCAGTACGTC.

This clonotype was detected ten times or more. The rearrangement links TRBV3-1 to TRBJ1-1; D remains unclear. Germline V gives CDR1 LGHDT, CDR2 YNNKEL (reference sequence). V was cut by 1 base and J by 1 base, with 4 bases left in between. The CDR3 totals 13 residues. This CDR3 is CASSQGPNTEAFF. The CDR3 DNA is TGTGCCAGCAGCCAAGGCCCGAACACTGAAGCTTTCTTT.